This TCR beta chain was identified in a study of shared clonotypes between healthy human individuals. The overall study: The plates for each donor numbered three CD4 naive, three CD4 memory, two CD8 naive and one CD8 memory.

Source study methods: ImmunoSEQ only sent back junction sequences with no quality scores, so filtering was done differently. TCRdb keeps only in-frame clones here, not all; method: immunoSEQ multiplex PCR. V, J and clone size are those of that table, while D and trimming were read from the DNA. Of roughly 2.6 million clones in the sample, approximately 92% are singletons; the top ten hold about 0.13%. This CDR3 has 11 amino acids. Germline V gene data show CDR1 as GTSNPN and CDR2 as SVGIG (reference sequence). The V and J ends lost 0 bases and 11 bases respectively, with 10 bases between them. About this clone itself: The antigen is unknown.

Study-wide results and caveats: Generally, estimated richness proved larger in naive subsets than it did in memory subsets.

This chain uses TRBV30 with TRBJ1-1; tentatively, D is TRBD1 (6 bases). This sequence was found in a man aged 18 to 30 in good health. Sequenced input: naive CD4+ T cells sorted from blood. Subset noted: CD45RA+ positively selected. As DNA, the CDR3 is TGTGCCTGGAGTGTAAGGGGGACGGCTTTCTTT. It is translated as CAWSVRGTAFF.